Listed below are T cell receptor beta chains from one sample, sequenced in a study of blood T cell repertoires in COVID-19. Profiling relied on immunoSEQ multiplex PCR, and the TCRdb table lists in-frame clones only, not all of them. The table shows about 150,000 clones, with more than 80% occurring only once. Input material: peripheral blood. These TCRs come from a young man with COVID-19, enrolled during active disease. CDR3s include the opening cysteine and the closing phenylalanine or tryptophan. The D gene is left open where the match is weak. For some rows the clone size is stated as once, few or many, or as a class when expanded; others skip it.

j_gene: TRBJ2-7; d_gene: TRBD2; v_gene: TRBV7-2; abundance: .; CDR3nt: TGTGCCAGCAGCTTAGGTGGGAGGGACTACGAGCAGTACTTC; CDR3aa: CASSLGGRDYEQYF
j_gene: TRBJ2-5; d_gene: .; v_gene: TRBV28; abundance: .; CDR3nt: TGTGCCAGCAGTTTAGGGCAGGGGAGATGGGAGACCCAGTACTTC; CDR3aa: CASSLGQGRWETQYF
j_gene: TRBJ1-2; d_gene: TRBD1; v_gene: TRBV9; abundance: .; CDR3nt: TGTGCCAGCAGCCCGCGACAGGGTCGAGGCTACACCTTC; CDR3aa: CASSPRQGRGYTF
j_gene: TRBJ1-3; d_gene: TRBD1; v_gene: TRBV10-3; abundance: few; CDR3nt: TGTGCCATCAGGGACAGGGGCTTCGCGCATTTTCCCTCTGGAAACACCATATATTTT; CDR3aa: CAIRDRGFAHFPSGNTIYF
j_gene: TRBJ1-2; d_gene: .; v_gene: TRBV7-9; abundance: .; CDR3nt: TGTGCCAGCACCCCAACCTCACGGAGAGACGGCTACACCTTC; CDR3aa: CASTPTSRRDGYTF
j_gene: TRBJ2-2; d_gene: TRBD2; v_gene: TRBV4-1; abundance: .; CDR3nt: TGCGCCAGCAGCCATACCGGGACTAGGGGGAATCGAGGGGAGCTGTTTTTT; CDR3aa: CASSHTGTRGNRGELFF
j_gene: TRBJ2-7; d_gene: TRBD2; v_gene: TRBV11-2; abundance: once; CDR3nt: TGTGCCAGCAGCATACCGGGACTAGCGGGAGGCTACGAGCAGTACTTC; CDR3aa: CASSIPGLAGGYEQYF
j_gene: TRBJ2-1; d_gene: TRBD2; v_gene: TRBV7-3; abundance: .; CDR3nt: TGTGCCAGCAGCTGGAGGGGTCTGGGGCCGTCTAGCGGGTCCTACAATGAGCAGTTCTTC; CDR3aa: CASSWRGLGPSSGSYNEQFF
j_gene: TRBJ1-4; d_gene: TRBD1; v_gene: TRBV4-2; abundance: .; CDR3nt: TGTGCCAGCAGCCAAGTCGGACAGGGGGATGAAAAACTGTTTTTT; CDR3aa: CASSQVGQGDEKLFF
j_gene: TRBJ2-4; d_gene: TRBD2; v_gene: TRBV6-2/TRBV6-3; abundance: .; CDR3nt: TGTGCCAGCAGCCCCCTCGGTGTAGCTAGCGGGAGGGTTCACAAAAACATTCAGTACTTC; CDR3aa: CASSPLGVASGRVHKNIQYF
j_gene: TRBJ1-1; d_gene: TRBD1; v_gene: TRBV18; abundance: .; CDR3nt: TGTGCCAGCTCCCGAATGGACAGGGGGCGAGAAACTGAAGCTTTCTTT; CDR3aa: CASSRMDRGRETEAFF
j_gene: TRBJ2-2; d_gene: TRBD1; v_gene: TRBV15; abundance: once; CDR3nt: TGTGCCACCAGCGCACGACGGGGACAGGGGCGGACCGGGGAGCTGTTTTTT; CDR3aa: CATSARRGQGRTGELFF
j_gene: TRBJ1-2; d_gene: TRBD1; v_gene: TRBV9; abundance: .; CDR3nt: TGTGCCAGCAGCGTAGGGTTACAGGGGTCTAACTATGGCTACACCTTC; CDR3aa: CASSVGLQGSNYGYTF
j_gene: TRBJ2-5; d_gene: .; v_gene: TRBV20-1; abundance: .; CDR3nt: TGCAGTGCTAGTGCTGGGAGGGGGGTGTACCAAGAGACCCAGTACTTC; CDR3aa: CSASAGRGVYQETQYF
j_gene: TRBJ2-7; d_gene: TRBD1; v_gene: TRBV2; abundance: .; CDR3nt: TGTGCCAGCAGGGGGGGACAGGGGAGAGAGCAGTACTTC; CDR3aa: CASRGGQGREQYF
j_gene: TRBJ1-4; d_gene: TRBD1; v_gene: TRBV4-1; abundance: .; CDR3nt: TGCGCCAGCAGCCAAGCCCCAGGGGGGGAAAAACTGTTTTTT; CDR3aa: CASSQAPGGEKLFF
j_gene: TRBJ2-5; d_gene: .; v_gene: TRBV12-3/TRBV12-4; abundance: .; CDR3nt: TGTGCCAGCAGTTTTTTTAACCAAGAGACCCAGTACTTC; CDR3aa: CASSFFNQETQYF
j_gene: TRBJ2-1; d_gene: .; v_gene: TRBV6-5; abundance: .; CDR3nt: TGTGCCAGCAGTTACTCAGGAGTGTACGGTGAGCAGTTCTTC; CDR3aa: CASSYSGVYGEQFF
j_gene: TRBJ1-1; d_gene: .; v_gene: TRBV11-2; abundance: .; CDR3nt: TGTGCCAGCAGCTTAGGGGGGCGGTTAAACACTGAAGCTTTCTTT; CDR3aa: CASSLGGRLNTEAFF
j_gene: TRBJ1-6; d_gene: .; v_gene: TRBV12-3/TRBV12-4; abundance: .; CDR3nt: TGTGCCAGCAGTCCCGCCAGGGGATCACCCCTCCACTTT; CDR3aa: CASSPARGSPLHF
j_gene: TRBJ2-6; d_gene: .; v_gene: TRBV5-4; abundance: .; CDR3nt: TGTGCCAGCAGCCTGGGCCCGGGGAGCTCTGGGGCCAACGTCCTGACTTTC; CDR3aa: CASSLGPGSSGANVLTF
j_gene: TRBJ2-1; d_gene: TRBD1; v_gene: TRBV7-3; abundance: .; CDR3nt: TGTGCCAGCAGCTCGTCCGGGACAGGGTACAATGAGCAGTTCTTC; CDR3aa: CASSSSGTGYNEQFF
j_gene: TRBJ2-1; d_gene: TRBD2; v_gene: TRBV5-8; abundance: .; CDR3nt: TGTGCCAGCAGCTTGGGAACTAGCGGAATCAATGAGCAGTTCTTC; CDR3aa: CASSLGTSGINEQFF
j_gene: TRBJ1-5; d_gene: .; v_gene: TRBV28; abundance: few; CDR3nt: TGTGCCAGCAGTTTATCGGTTGGACAGCCCTTTAGCAATCAGCCCCAGCATTTT; CDR3aa: CASSLSVGQPFSNQPQHF
j_gene: TRBJ2-7; d_gene: .; v_gene: TRBV5-4; abundance: .; CDR3nt: TGTGCCAGCAGCTTCCAAGCGGGCGAGCAGTACTTC; CDR3aa: CASSFQAGEQYF
j_gene: TRBJ2-2; d_gene: TRBD1; v_gene: TRBV4-3; abundance: .; CDR3nt: TGCGCCAGCAGCCGTCGGACAGGGGCCGGGGAGCTGTTTTTT; CDR3aa: CASSRRTGAGELFF
j_gene: TRBJ2-7; d_gene: TRBD1; v_gene: TRBV7-9; abundance: .; CDR3nt: TGTGCCAGCAGCTCGGACAGGGCAATCAACGAGCAGTACTTC; CDR3aa: CASSSDRAINEQYF
j_gene: TRBJ1-1; d_gene: .; v_gene: TRBV7-3; abundance: many; CDR3nt: TGTGCCAGCAGCTTCCGCGGGGGAACTGAAGCTTTCTTT; CDR3aa: CASSFRGGTEAFF
j_gene: TRBJ2-7; d_gene: TRBD1; v_gene: TRBV5-1; abundance: .; CDR3nt: TGCGCCAGCAGCCTGAGACAGGGGGTACCCTACGAGCAGTACTTC; CDR3aa: CASSLRQGVPYEQYF
j_gene: TRBJ2-5; d_gene: .; v_gene: TRBV2; abundance: .; CDR3nt: TGTGCCAGCAGTGATGGGCCGAGGGTTGAGACCCAGTACTTC; CDR3aa: CASSDGPRVETQYF
j_gene: TRBJ2-7; d_gene: TRBD2; v_gene: TRBV9; abundance: .; CDR3nt: TGTGCCAGCAGCGTAGCAGCGGGAGGTTACGAGCAGTACTTC; CDR3aa: CASSVAAGGYEQYF
j_gene: TRBJ2-3; d_gene: .; v_gene: TRBV7-8; abundance: .; CDR3nt: TGTGCCAGCAGCTTACTGCTTGTCAAGGGGTATACGCAGTATTTT; CDR3aa: CASSLLLVKGYTQYF
j_gene: TRBJ2-5; d_gene: .; v_gene: TRBV4-2; abundance: .; CDR3nt: TGTGCCAGCAGCCAGCCCGGGTCCTCGGATCAAGAGACCCAGTACTTC; CDR3aa: CASSQPGSSDQETQYF
j_gene: TRBJ2-7; d_gene: .; v_gene: TRBV7-8; abundance: .; CDR3nt: TGTGCCAGCACCCTCTTGGGCGGGGTTCCCGAGCAGTACTTC; CDR3aa: CASTLLGGVPEQYF
j_gene: TRBJ2-7; d_gene: TRBD2; v_gene: TRBV9; abundance: .; CDR3nt: TGTGCCAGCAGCCTTAGCGGGAAGACCTACGAGCAGTACTTC; CDR3aa: CASSLSGKTYEQYF
j_gene: TRBJ2-7; d_gene: .; v_gene: TRBV12-3/TRBV12-4; abundance: .; CDR3nt: TGTGCTAGCAGTTCTCCCGCCTACGAGCAGTACTTC; CDR3aa: CASSSPAYEQYF